This T cell receptor beta chain was identified during a study of blood T cell repertoires in COVID-19. V lost 5 bases to trimming and J lost 5 bases, with 12 bases between them. CDR3 length: 13 residues. The V gene's germline CDR1 is MNHEY and CDR2 SVGEGT. The table came from immunoSEQ multiplex PCR; TCRdb's copy has only in-frame clones and leaves some out. This table has about 350,000 clones, around 90% appearing once. The sample consisted of peripheral blood. The chain employs TRBV6-2 or TRBV6-3 and TRBJ2-5; D is unclear. This receptor was identified in a man aged 30-40 years with COVID-19, enrolled during active disease. The CDR3 region has the DNA TGTGCCAGCAGTAATTTTTACTGGGAGACCCAGTACTTC. It encodes CASSNFYWETQYF.